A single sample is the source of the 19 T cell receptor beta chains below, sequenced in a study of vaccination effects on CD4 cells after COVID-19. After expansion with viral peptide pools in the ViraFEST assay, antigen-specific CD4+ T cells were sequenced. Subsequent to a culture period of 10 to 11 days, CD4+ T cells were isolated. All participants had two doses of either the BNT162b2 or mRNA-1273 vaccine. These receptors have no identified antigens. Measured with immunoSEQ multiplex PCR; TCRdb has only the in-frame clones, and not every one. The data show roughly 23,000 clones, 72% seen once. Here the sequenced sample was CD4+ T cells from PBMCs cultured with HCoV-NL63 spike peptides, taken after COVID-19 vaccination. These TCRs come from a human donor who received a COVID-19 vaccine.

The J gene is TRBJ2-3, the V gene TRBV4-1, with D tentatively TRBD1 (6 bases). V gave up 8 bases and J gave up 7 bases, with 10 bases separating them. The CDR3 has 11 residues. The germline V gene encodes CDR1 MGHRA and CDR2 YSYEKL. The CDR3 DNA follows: TGCGCCAGCCAGGGGTTACATACGCAGTATTTT. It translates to CASQGLHTQYF.

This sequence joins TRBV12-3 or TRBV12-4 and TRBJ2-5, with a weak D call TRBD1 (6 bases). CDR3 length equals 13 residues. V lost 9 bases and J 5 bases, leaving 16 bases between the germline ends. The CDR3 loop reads CASNTGYGETQYF. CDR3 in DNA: TGTGCCAGTAATACAGGGTATGGGGAGACCCAGTACTTC.

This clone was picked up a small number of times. The CDR3 sequence: CASSLGRVETQYF. The CDR3 DNA is TGTGCCAGCAGCTTAGGGCGAGTCGAGACCCAGTACTTC. The gene calls are TRBV7-2 and TRBJ2-5, with D unresolved. The V gene's germline CDR1 is SGHTA and CDR2 FQGNSA. CDR3 length: 13 amino acids. V dropped 1 base and J dropped 5 bases, with 8 bases sitting between them. Based on the CDR3 plus reference TRBV7-2 and TRBJ2-5, the full variable domain is GAGVSQSPSNKVTEKGKDVELRCDPISGHTALYWYRQSLGQGLEFLIYFQGNSAPDKSGLPSDRFSAERTGGSVSTLTIQRTQQEDSAVYLCASSLGRVETQYFGPGTRLLVL.

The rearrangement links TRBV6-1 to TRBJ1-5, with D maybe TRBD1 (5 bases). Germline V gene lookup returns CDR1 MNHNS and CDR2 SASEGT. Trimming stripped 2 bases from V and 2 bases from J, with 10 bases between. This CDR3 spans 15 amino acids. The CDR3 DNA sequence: TGTGCCAGCAGTGAACAGGGAGCAGGCAATCAGCCCCAGCATTTT. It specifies CASSEQGAGNQPQHF.

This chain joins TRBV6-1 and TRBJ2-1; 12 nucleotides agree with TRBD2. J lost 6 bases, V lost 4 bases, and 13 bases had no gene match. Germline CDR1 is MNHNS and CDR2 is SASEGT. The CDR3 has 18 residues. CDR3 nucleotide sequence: TGTGCCAGCAGTGGCGGGGGCCAGACTAGCGGGAGAGTCAATGAGCAGTTCTTC. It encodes CASSGGGQTSGRVNEQFF.

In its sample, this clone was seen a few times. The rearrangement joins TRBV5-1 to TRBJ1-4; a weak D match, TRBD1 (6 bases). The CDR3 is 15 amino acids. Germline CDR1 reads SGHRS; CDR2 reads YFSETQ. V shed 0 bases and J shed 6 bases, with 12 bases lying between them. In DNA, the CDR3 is TGCGCCAGCAGCTTGGAAGGTCAGGGGTATGAAAAACTGTTTTTT. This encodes CASSLEGQGYEKLFF.

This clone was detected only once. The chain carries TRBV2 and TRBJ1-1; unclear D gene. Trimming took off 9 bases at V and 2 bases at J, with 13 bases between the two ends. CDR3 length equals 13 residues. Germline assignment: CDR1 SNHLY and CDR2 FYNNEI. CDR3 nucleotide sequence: TGTGCCAGGCAACAAGGGCCCAACACTGAAGCTTTCTTT. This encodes CARQQGPNTEAFF.

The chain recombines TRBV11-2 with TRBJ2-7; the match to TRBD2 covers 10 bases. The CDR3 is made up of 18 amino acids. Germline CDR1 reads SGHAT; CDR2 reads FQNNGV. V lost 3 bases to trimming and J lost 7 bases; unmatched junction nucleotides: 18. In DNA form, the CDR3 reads TGTGCCAGCAGCTTGTTTGTCGTATCTAGCGGGAGTGGATGGGAGCAGTACTTC. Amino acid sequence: CASSLFVVSSGSGWEQYF.

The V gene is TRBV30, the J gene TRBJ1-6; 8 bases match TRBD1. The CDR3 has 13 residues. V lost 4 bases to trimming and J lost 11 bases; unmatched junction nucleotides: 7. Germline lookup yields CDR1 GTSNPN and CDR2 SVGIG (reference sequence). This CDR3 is CAWNRQGRTPLHF. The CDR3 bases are TGTGCCTGGAATCGACAGGGGAGGACACCCCTCCACTTT.

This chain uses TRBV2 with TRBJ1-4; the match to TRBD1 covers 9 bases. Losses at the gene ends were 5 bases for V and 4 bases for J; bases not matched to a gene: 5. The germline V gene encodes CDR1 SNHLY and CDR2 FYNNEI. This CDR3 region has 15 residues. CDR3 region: CASSPGQGSNEKLFF. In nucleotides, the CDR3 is TGTGCCAGCAGTCCCGGACAGGGGAGTAATGAAAAACTGTTTTTT.

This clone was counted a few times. The CDR3 is CASSSLPQGAGDTQYF. The CDR3 DNA is TGTGCCAGCAGCTCACTTCCACAGGGGGCGGGAGATACGCAGTATTTT. The V gene is TRBV7-2, the J gene TRBJ2-3, with TRBD1 identical over 9 bases. Germline V gene sequence: CDR1 SGHTA, CDR2 FQGNSA. The V gene end was trimmed by 4 bases and the J gene end by 5 bases; junction bases not matched to a gene: 10. CDR3 length: 16 amino acids.

The CDR3 is CASSIGSGTGSTEAFF. In nucleotides, the CDR3 is TGTGCCAGTAGTATAGGCTCCGGGACAGGGAGCACTGAAGCTTTCTTT. V and J are TRBV19 and TRBJ1-1; 9 bases fit TRBD1. Germline V gene sequence: CDR1 LNHDA, CDR2 SQIVND (reference sequence). The CDR3 extends over 16 amino acids. V gave up 1 base and J gave up 4 bases; unmatched junction bases: 7.

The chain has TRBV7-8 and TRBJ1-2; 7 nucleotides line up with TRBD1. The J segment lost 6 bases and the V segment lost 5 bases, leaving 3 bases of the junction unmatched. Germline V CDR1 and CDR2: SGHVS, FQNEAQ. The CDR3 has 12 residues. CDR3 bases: TGTGCCAGCAGCACGGGGACAGATGGCTACACCTTC. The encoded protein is CASSTGTDGYTF.

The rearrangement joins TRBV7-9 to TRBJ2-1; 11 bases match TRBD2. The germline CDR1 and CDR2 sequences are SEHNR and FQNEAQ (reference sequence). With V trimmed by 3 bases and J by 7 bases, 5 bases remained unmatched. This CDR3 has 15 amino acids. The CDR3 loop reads CASSFTSGGSNEQFF. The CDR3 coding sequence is TGTGCCAGCAGCTTCACTAGCGGGGGATCGAATGAGCAGTTCTTC.

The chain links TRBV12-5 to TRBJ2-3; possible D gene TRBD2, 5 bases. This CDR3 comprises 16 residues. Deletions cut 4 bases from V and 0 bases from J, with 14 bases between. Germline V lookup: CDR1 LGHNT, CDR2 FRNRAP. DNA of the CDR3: TGTGCTAGTGGTTCGGGGTGGCTGGGGAGCACAGATACGCAGTATTTT. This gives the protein CASGSGWLGSTDTQYF.

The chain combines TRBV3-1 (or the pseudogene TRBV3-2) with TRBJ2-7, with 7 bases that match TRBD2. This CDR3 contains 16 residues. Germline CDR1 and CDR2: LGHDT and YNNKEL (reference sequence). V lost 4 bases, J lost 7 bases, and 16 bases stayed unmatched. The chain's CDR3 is CASSPPASGLSGEQYF. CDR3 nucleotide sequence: TGTGCCAGCAGCCCCCCGGCTAGCGGCCTTTCGGGGGAGCAGTACTTC.

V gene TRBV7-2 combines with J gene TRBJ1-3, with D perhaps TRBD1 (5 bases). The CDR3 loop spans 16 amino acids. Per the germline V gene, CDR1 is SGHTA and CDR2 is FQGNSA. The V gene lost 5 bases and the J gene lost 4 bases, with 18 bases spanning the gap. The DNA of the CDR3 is TGTGCCAGCAGCCCTCCGGGGGTCAGGGCGGGAAACACCATATATTTT. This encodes CASSPPGVRAGNTIYF.

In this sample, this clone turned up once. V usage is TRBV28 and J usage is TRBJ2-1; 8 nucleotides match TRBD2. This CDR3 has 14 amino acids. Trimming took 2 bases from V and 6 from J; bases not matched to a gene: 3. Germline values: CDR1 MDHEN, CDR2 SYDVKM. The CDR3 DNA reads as TGTGCCAGCAGTTTAGTAGCGGGGATCAATGAGCAGTTCTTC. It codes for CASSLVAGINEQFF. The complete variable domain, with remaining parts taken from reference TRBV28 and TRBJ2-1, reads DVKVTQSSRYLVKRTGEKVFLECVQDMDHENMFWYRQDPGLGLRLIYFSYDVKMKEKGDIPEGYSVSREKKERFSLILESASTNQTSMYLCASSLVAGINEQFFGPGTRLTVL.

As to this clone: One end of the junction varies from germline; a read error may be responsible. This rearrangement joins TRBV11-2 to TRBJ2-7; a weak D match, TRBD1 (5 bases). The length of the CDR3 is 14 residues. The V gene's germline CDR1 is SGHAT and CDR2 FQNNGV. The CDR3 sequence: CASSVDRSAYEQYF. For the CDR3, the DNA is TGTGCCAGCAGCGTAGACAGATCAGCCTACGAGCAGTACTTC.